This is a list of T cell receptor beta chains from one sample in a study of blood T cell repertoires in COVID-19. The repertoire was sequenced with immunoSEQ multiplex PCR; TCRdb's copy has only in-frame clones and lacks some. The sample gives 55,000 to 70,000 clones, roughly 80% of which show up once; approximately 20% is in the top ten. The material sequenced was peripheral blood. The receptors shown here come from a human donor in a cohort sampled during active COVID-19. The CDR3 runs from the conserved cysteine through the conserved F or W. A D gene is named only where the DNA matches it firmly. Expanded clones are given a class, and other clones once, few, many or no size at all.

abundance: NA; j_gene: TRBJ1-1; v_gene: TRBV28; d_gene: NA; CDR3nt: TGTGCCAGCACCCTCGGGGGGAACACTGAAGCTTTCTTT; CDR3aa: CASTLGGNTEAFF
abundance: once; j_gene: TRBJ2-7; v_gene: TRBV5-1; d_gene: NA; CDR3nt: TGCGCCAGCAGTTCACGGGGGTACGAGCAGTACTTC; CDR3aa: CASSSRGYEQYF
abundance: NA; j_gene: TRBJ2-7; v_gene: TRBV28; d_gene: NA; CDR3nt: TGTGCCAGCAGTTATGCTAGTAGGGAGCAGTACTTC; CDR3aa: CASSYASREQYF
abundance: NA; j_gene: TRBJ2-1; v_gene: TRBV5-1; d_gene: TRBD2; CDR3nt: TGCGCCAGCTCACTAGCGGGATTAAGCTCCTACAATGAGCAGTTCTTC; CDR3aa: CASSLAGLSSYNEQFF
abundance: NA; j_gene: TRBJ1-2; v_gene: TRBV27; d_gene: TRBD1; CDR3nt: TGTGCCAGCAGGGGACAGGGTGTCGATGGCTACACCTTC; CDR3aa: CASRGQGVDGYTF
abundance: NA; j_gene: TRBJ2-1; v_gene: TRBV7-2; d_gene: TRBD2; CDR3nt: TGTGCCAGCACCCCACCCCCGGGAGGGCCTTACAATGAGCAGTTCTTC; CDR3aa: CASTPPPGGPYNEQFF
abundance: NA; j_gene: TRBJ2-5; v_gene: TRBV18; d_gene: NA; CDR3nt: TGTGCCAGCTCCACGACAGGACAACTCGGTCAAGAGACCCAGTACTTC; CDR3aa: CASSTTGQLGQETQYF
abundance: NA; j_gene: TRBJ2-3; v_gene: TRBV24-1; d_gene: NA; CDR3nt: TGTGCCACCGGGACAACTAGCACAGATACGCAGTATTTT; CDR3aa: CATGTTSTDTQYF
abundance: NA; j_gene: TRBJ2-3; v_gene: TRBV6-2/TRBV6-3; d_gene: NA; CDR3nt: TGTGCCAGCAGCGACACATTTCCAGATACGCAGTATTTT; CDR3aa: CASSDTFPDTQYF
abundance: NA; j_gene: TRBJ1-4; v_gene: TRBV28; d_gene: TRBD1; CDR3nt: TGTGCCAGCAGTCCGGGACAGGGACTTGAAAAACTGTTTTTT; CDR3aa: CASSPGQGLEKLFF
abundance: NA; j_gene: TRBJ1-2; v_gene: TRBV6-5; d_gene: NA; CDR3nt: TGTGCCATCTATGGTTCAGGGAACTATAACTATGGCTACACCTTC; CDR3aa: CAIYGSGNYNYGYTF
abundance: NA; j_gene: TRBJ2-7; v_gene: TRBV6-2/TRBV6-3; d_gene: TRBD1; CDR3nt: TGTGCCAGCAGCCGAGACAGGGGTGGCGAGCAGTACTTC; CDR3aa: CASSRDRGGEQYF
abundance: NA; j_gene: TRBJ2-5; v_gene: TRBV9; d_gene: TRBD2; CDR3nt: TGTGCCAGCAGCCCGGTAGCGGGAGGGATCCAAGAGACCCAGTACTTC; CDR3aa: CASSPVAGGIQETQYF
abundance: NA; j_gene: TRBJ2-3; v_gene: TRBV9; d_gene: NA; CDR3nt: TGTGCCAGCAGCGTCCTAGATCGCGCAGATACGCAGTATTTT; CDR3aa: CASSVLDRADTQYF
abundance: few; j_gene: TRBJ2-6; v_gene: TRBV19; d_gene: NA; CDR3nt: TGTGCCAGTAGTGGGTACAGTCTGTCTGGGGCCAACGTCCTGACTTTC; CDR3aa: CASSGYSLSGANVLTF
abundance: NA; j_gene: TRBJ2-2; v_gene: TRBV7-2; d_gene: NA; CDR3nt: TGTGCCAGCAGCTCAAAACCCCCTGGCGGAGCGAACACCGGGGAGCTGTTTTTT; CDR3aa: CASSSKPPGGANTGELFF
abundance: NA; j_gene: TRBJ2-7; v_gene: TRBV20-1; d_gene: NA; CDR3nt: TGCAGTGCATCGGACAGTTACGAGCAGTACTTC; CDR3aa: CSASDSYEQYF
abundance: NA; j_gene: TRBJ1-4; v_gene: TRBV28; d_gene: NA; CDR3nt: TGTGCCAGCAGCCAATCGGGAGCAACTAATGAAAAACTGTTTTTT; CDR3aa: CASSQSGATNEKLFF
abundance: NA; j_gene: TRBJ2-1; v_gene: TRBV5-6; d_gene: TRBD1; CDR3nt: TGTGCCAGCAGCTTGAACCGGGACAGGGTGATCACTGAGCAGTTCTTC; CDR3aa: CASSLNRDRVITEQFF
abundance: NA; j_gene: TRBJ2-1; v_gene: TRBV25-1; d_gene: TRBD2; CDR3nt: TGTGCCAGCAGTGAATACAGCGGGAGGACCTACAATGAGCAGTTCTTC; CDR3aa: CASSEYSGRTYNEQFF
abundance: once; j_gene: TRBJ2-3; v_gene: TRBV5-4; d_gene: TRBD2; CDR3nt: TGTGCCAGCAGCTATCCGGGACTAGCGGGAGAAGGTACGCAGTATTTT; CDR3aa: CASSYPGLAGEGTQYF
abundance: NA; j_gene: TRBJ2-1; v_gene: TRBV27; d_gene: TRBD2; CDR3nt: TGTGCCAGCAGTTTCGGCGGGCTAGCGGGAGTGGATGAGCAGTTCTTC; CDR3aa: CASSFGGLAGVDEQFF
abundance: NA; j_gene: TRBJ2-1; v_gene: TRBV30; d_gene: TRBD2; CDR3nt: TGTGCCTGGAGTGTACGGGGCGGGGGAGTCAATGAGCAGTTCTTC; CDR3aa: CAWSVRGGGVNEQFF
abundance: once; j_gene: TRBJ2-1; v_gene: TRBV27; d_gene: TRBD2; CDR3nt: TGTGCCAGCAGTTCCCTCTTCCAAGCGGGATTGTACAATGAGCAGTTCTTC; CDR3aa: CASSSLFQAGLYNEQFF
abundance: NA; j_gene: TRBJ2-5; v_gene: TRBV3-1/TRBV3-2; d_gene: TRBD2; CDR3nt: TGTGCCAGCAGCCCGGGGGGACCACGAGGAGAGACCCAGTACTTC; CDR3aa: CASSPGGPRGETQYF
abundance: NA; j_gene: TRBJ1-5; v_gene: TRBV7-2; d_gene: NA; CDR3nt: TGTGCCAGCAGCCCCAGGGAATCGCCTCAGCCCCAGCATTTT; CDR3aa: CASSPRESPQPQHF
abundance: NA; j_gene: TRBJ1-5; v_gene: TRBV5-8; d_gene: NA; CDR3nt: TGTGCCAGCAGCTATCGGGGTGGCAATCAGCCCCAGCATTTT; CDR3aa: CASSYRGGNQPQHF
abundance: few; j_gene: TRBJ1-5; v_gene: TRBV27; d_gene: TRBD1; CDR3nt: TGTGCCAGCAGGGAGGGACAGATAAGCAATCAGCCCCAGCATTTT; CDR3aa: CASREGQISNQPQHF
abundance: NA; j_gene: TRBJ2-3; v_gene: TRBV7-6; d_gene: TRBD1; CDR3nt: TGTGCCATCGGGACAGGGCTAGGAGATACGCAGTATTTT; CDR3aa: CAIGTGLGDTQYF
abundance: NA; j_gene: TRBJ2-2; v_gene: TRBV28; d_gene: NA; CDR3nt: TGTGCCAGCAGTTTAATTAGGAGCCCGCAGTCTATGGCCGGGGAGCTGTTTTTT; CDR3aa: CASSLIRSPQSMAGELFF
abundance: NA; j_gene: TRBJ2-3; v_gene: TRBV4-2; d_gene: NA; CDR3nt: TGTGCCAGCAGCCAAGAATTAGGGGTTCCCACAGATACGCAGTATTTT; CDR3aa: CASSQELGVPTDTQYF
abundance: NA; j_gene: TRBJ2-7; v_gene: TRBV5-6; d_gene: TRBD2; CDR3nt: TGTGCCAGCAGCGGGAGGGTGAAGAACTCCTACGAGCAGTACTTC; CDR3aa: CASSGRVKNSYEQYF
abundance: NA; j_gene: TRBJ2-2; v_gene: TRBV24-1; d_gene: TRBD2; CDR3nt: TGTGCCACCAGTGACCTTGGGGGGGTCGGGACCGGGGAGCTGTTTTTT; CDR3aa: CATSDLGGVGTGELFF
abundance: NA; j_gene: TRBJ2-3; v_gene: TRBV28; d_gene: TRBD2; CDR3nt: TGTGCCAGTCGACTAGCGGGAGGGTCAGATACGCAGTATTTT; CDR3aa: CASRLAGGSDTQYF
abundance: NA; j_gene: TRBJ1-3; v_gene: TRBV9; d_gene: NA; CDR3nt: TGTGCCTCCCGGGGGGCTGGAAACACCATATATTTT; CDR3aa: CASRGAGNTIYF
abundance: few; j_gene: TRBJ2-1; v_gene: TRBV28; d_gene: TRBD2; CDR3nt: TGTGCCACCAGAGGTCTTAACGCGGGAGTGACCAATGAGCAGTTCTTC; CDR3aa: CATRGLNAGVTNEQFF
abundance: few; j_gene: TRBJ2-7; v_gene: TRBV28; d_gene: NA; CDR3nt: TGTGCCAGCAGTTCAGACACTGGAATCTACGAGCAGTACTTC; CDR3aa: CASSSDTGIYEQYF
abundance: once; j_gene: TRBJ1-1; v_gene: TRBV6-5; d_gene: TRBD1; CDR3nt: TGTGCCAGCAGTTGGCCGGGACAGGGGATCACTGAAGCTTTCTTT; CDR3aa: CASSWPGQGITEAFF
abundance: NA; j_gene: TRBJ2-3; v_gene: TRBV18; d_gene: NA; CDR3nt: TGTGCCAGCTCACCCGTGGGGGGGCTGGATACGCAGTATTTT; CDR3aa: CASSPVGGLDTQYF
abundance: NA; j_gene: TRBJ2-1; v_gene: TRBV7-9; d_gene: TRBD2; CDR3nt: TGTGCCAGCAGCCCCAATAGCGGGAGTAACAATGAGCAGTTCTTC; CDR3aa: CASSPNSGSNNEQFF
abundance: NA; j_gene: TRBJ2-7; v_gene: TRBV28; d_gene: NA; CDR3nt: TGTGCCAGCGGGCCTCAACGGGGGACTTCCTACGAGCAGTACTTC; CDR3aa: CASGPQRGTSYEQYF
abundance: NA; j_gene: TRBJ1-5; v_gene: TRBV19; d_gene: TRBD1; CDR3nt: TGTGCCAGTAGTATCCCCACGACAGGGAGCAATCAGCCCCAGCATTTT; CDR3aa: CASSIPTTGSNQPQHF
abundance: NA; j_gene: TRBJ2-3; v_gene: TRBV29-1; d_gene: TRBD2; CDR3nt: TGCAGCGTTTTAAAGCCTAGCGGGAGGACTAGCACAGATACGCAGTATTTT; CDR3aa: CSVLKPSGRTSTDTQYF